Listed here are 23 T cell receptor beta chains from one sample, sequenced in a study of identical twins. TCRdb analysed the 5' RACE reads with MiXCR anew, one entry per CDR3 protein. This table holds roughly 630,000 distinct CDR3 sequences, about 7.1% found once. This sample was shared with a second study, whose subject was yellow fever vaccine responses in identical twins.

Sequenced sample: PBMCs. The source is a young woman in good health.

This clonotype was seen a few times. The chain combines TRBV11-2 with TRBJ2-2; D gene uncertain. Per germline, CDR1 SGHAT and CDR2 FQNNGV. V dropped 5 bases and J dropped 6 bases, with 10 bases sitting between them. CDR3 length: 13 amino acids. The CDR3 DNA sequence: TGTGCCAGCAGCCCCCAGGTTCCCGGGGAGCTGTTTTTT. Amino acid sequence: CASSPQVPGELFF. Full variable domain (missing parts from reference TRBV11-2 and TRBJ2-2): EAGVAQSPRYKIIEKRQSVAFWCNPISGHATLYWYQQILGQGPKLLIQFQNNGVVDDSQLPKDRFSAERLKGVDSTLKIQPAKLEDSAVYLCASSPQVPGELFFGEGSRLTVL.

The chain carries TRBV7-9 and TRBJ2-7, with D unclear. The ends were cut back, 4 bases at V and 2 bases at J, with 21 bases in the middle. CDR1 SEHNR and CDR2 FQNEAQ come from the germline V gene (reference sequence). This CDR3 is built from 17 residues. The CDR3 bases are TGTGCCAGCAGCTCCCCCCTGTTGTCCGGTAGTACCTACGAGCAGTACTTC. Translated: CASSSPLLSGSTYEQYF.

This clonotype was detected a few times. The rearrangement joins TRBV10-3 to TRBJ2-1, with 12 bases that match TRBD1. The J segment lost 6 bases and the V segment lost 8 bases, leaving 5 bases of the junction unmatched. The CDR3 loop spans 14 amino acids. CDR1 is ENHRY and CDR2 is SYGVKD in the germline V gene. The CDR3 protein is CAISPGQGANEQFF. The CDR3 DNA sequence: TGTGCCATCTCGCCGGGACAGGGGGCCAATGAGCAGTTCTTC.

This clonotype was seen only a few times. The chain uses TRBV20-1 and TRBJ2-1; 7 positions agree with TRBD2. Germline lookup yields CDR1 DFQATT and CDR2 SNEGSKA (reference sequence). The CDR3 has 14 residues. Unmatched junction bases numbered 2, after V lost 0 bases and J lost 3 bases. CDR3 bases: TGCAGTGCTAGAGACCCGGGGGGCTACAATGAGCAGTTCTTC. It codes for CSARDPGGYNEQFF.

This clonotype was seen ten or more times. J is TRBJ2-7 and V is TRBV4-1; possible D gene TRBD2, 6 bases. CDR1 is MGHRA and CDR2 is YSYEKL in the germline V gene. Trimming shortened V by 0 bases and J by 1 base, and 19 bases separated the two germline ends. CDR3 length: 18 residues. The CDR3 is CASSQERGRLGVSYEQYF. CDR3 DNA sequence: TGCGCCAGCAGCCAAGAAAGAGGGAGACTAGGGGTTTCCTACGAGCAGTACTTC.

At least ten counts were recorded for this clonotype. The genes are TRBV5-1 and TRBJ2-7; D may be TRBD2 (5 bases). This CDR3 is 14 amino acids long. The V end lost 4 bases, the J end lost 3 bases, and 14 bases lay between the germline ends. CDR1 SGHRS and CDR2 YFSETQ come from the germline V gene. CDR3 loop: CASSQLGRGYEQYF. For the CDR3, the DNA is TGCGCCAGCAGCCAACTAGGACGGGGCTACGAGCAGTACTTC.

This clonotype showed up many times. The V call is TRBV12-3 or TRBV12-4, the J call TRBJ2-5, with 12 bases aligning to TRBD1. There are 15 residues in the CDR3. V was clipped by 7 bases and J by 5 bases; unmatched bases: 8. In nucleotides, the CDR3 is TGTGCCAGCACCCACACGGGACAGGGGGCGGAGACCCAGTACTTC. This translates into CASTHTGQGAETQYF.

The rearrangement links TRBV28 to TRBJ2-3, with D perhaps TRBD1 (6 bases). Germline V gives CDR1 MDHEN, CDR2 SYDVKM. The CDR3 runs to 15 residues. V lost 3 bases and J 9 bases, leaving 19 bases between the germline ends. The CDR3 sequence is CASSFRVGTSATQYF. For the CDR3, the DNA is TGTGCCAGCAGTTTCAGGGTGGGGACATCAGCAACGCAGTATTTT. Variable domain in full (rest from reference TRBV28 and TRBJ2-3): DVKVTQSSRYLVKRTGEKVFLECVQDMDHENMFWYRQDPGLGLRLIYFSYDVKMKEKGDIPEGYSVSREKKERFSLILESASTNQTSMYLCASSFRVGTSATQYFGPGTRLTVL.

Here the CDR3 reads CSAREFPLAGGVSTDTQYF. CDR3 coding DNA: TGCAGTGCTAGAGAATTCCCCCTAGCGGGGGGGGTTAGCACAGATACGCAGTATTTT. The chain is built from TRBV20-1 and TRBJ2-3; 12 bases are shared with TRBD2. Germline CDR1 and CDR2: DFQATT and SNEGSKA (reference sequence). The V segment lost 0 bases and the J segment 0 bases; nucleotides outside the gene matches: 10. This CDR3 has 19 amino acids.

The chain carries TRBV7-9 and TRBJ2-2; D might be TRBD2 (6 bases). Germline CDR1 SEHNR, CDR2 FQNEAQ (reference sequence). Trimming cost V 11 bases and J 1 base, with 14 bases left between them. The CDR3 is 14 residues long. Written as DNA, the CDR3 is TGTGCCGCCCGTTCGGGGGAGAACACCGGGGAGCTGTTTTTT. This codes for CAARSGENTGELFF. Full variable domain (outside the CDR3, taken from reference TRBV7-9 and TRBJ2-2): DTGVSQNPRHKITKRGQNVTFRCDPISEHNRLYWYRQTLGQGPEFLTYFQNEAQLEKSRLLSDRFSAERPKGSFSTLEIQRTEQGDSAMYLCAARSGENTGELFFGEGSRLTVL.

This clonotype was found many times. The chain couples TRBV10-3 to TRBJ2-2; D is ambiguous. Looked up from germline, CDR1 is ENHRY and CDR2 is SYGVKD. The CDR3 length is 13 residues. V was cut by 3 bases and J by 4 bases, with 6 bases left in between. As DNA, the CDR3 is TGTGCCATCAGTGATATGGGCACCGGGGAGCTGTTTTTT. Its translation is CAISDMGTGELFF.

The J gene is TRBJ2-3, the V gene TRBV7-9; D might be TRBD2 (7 bases). Trimming took 5 bases from V and 2 from J, leaving 20 bases between them. Looked up from germline, CDR1 is SEHNR and CDR2 is FQNEAQ (reference sequence). The CDR3 totals 17 residues. CDR3 DNA sequence: TGTGCCAGCAGCAAGCCCATACAGGGAGGGTCCACAGATACGCAGTATTTT. Translating it yields CASSKPIQGGSTDTQYF.

The CDR3 region has the DNA TGTGCCAGCAGCCTAAACCGGCGGGGGACCTCCTACGAGCAGTACTTC. Its protein is CASSLNRRGTSYEQYF. V is TRBV11-3 and J is TRBJ2-7; the match to TRBD2 covers 7 bases. J gave up 0 bases and V 5 bases, and 10 bases lay outside the gene matches. The CDR3 is 16 residues long. Per the germline V gene, CDR1 is SGHNT and CDR2 is YENEEA.

This clonotype has at least ten counts. The chain combines TRBV3-1 with TRBJ2-1; 8 bases are a match to TRBD2. V gave up 5 bases and J gave up 7 bases; unmatched junction bases: 13. From germline, CDR1 is LGHDT and CDR2 YNNKEL (reference sequence). This CDR3 contains 16 residues. The CDR3 nucleotides are TGTGCCAGCAGCTCCTTCACGGGACTAGTTTATAATGAGCAGTTCTTC. This translates into CASSSFTGLVYNEQFF.

This clonotype was seen a few times. Here the CDR3 reads CASSLPTGENIQYF. DNA for the CDR3: TGTGCCAGCAGCCTCCCGACAGGAGAAAACATTCAGTACTTC. This chain joins TRBV11-2 and TRBJ2-4; perhaps TRBD1 as D (6 bases). V was cut by 5 bases and J by 5 bases, with 13 bases left in between. The CDR3 consists of 14 residues. CDR1 and CDR2 (germline): SGHAT, FQNNGV. Combining the CDR3 with reference TRBV11-2 and TRBJ2-4 gives the whole variable domain EAGVAQSPRYKIIEKRQSVAFWCNPISGHATLYWYQQILGQGPKLLIQFQNNGVVDDSQLPKDRFSAERLKGVDSTLKIQPAKLEDSAVYLCASSLPTGENIQYFGAGTRLSVL.

This clonotype has just a few counts. The chain joins TRBV7-9 to TRBJ2-5; the match to TRBD1 covers 9 bases. Trimming at V came to 8 bases and at J to 3 bases, leaving 4 bases not matched to a gene. CDR1 and CDR2 (germline): SEHNR, FQNEAQ (reference sequence). The CDR3 runs to 13 residues. CDR3 in DNA: TGTGCCAGCCTCGGACAGGGGAAAGAGACCCAGTACTTC. This encodes CASLGQGKETQYF.

This clonotype has more than one count but fewer than ten. Germline and junction disagree at one end, which may indicate a read error. The CDR3 protein is CCARDQSSGDADTQYF. The CDR3 nucleotides read TGCTGTGCTAGAGATCAATCTAGTGGTGATGCAGATACGCAGTATTTT. The genes are TRBV20-1 and TRBJ2-3; D is uncertain. The CDR3 covers 16 residues. Looked up from germline, CDR1 is DFQATT and CDR2 is SNEGSKA (reference sequence).

In this sample, this clonotype turned up many times. V is TRBV12-3 or TRBV12-4 and J is TRBJ2-2; no clear D. The CDR3 runs 15 residues. Deletions cut 8 bases from V and 1 base from J, with 14 bases between. The CDR3 sequence is CASSPIFLNTGELFF. CDR3 nucleotide sequence: TGTGCCAGCTCCCCTATATTCCTGAACACCGGGGAGCTGTTTTTT.

There are many counts of this clonotype. CDR3 in amino acids: CSASFHAPYNEQFF. CDR3 bases: TGCAGTGCTAGTTTCCACGCCCCCTACAATGAGCAGTTCTTC. The chain carries TRBV20-1 and TRBJ2-1; unclear D gene. Germline CDR1 is DFQATT and CDR2 is SNEGSKA (reference sequence). Trimming left V 3 bases short and J 2 bases short, with 11 bases between. CDR3 length equals 14 residues.

The chain employs TRBV19 and TRBJ2-1; possibly TRBD1 or TRBD2 for D (5 bases each). CDR1 and CDR2 (germline): LNHDA, SQIVND (reference sequence). This CDR3 has 14 residues. Trimming stripped 4 bases from V and 6 bases from J, with 13 bases between. CDR3 bases: TGTGCCAGTAGTAGACCGGGACGTACCAATGAGCAGTTCTTC. Protein: CASSRPGRTNEQFF.

This clonotype was counted many times. This sequence joins TRBV10-2 and TRBJ2-2; no clear D gene. The germline V and J ends were trimmed by 6 bases and 0 bases, with 8 bases remaining between them. This CDR3 spans 14 amino acids. Germline CDR1 WSHSY, CDR2 SAAADI. CDR3: CASRPHPNTGELFF. For the CDR3, the DNA is TGCGCCAGCAGACCCCACCCGAACACCGGGGAGCTGTTTTTT.

V and J are TRBV25-1 and TRBJ2-7, with D maybe TRBD2 (5 bases). CDR3 length: 12 amino acids. The V end was cut by 4 bases, the J end by 5 bases, with 9 bases between. Germline V CDR1 and CDR2: MGHDK, SYGVNS. The CDR3: CASSGRLDEQYF. CDR3 bases: TGTGCCAGCAGTGGGAGGTTAGACGAGCAGTACTTC.

This clonotype appeared many times. The chain has TRBV29-1 and TRBJ2-2, with D tentatively TRBD2 (7 bases). This CDR3 is 14 amino acids long. Germline V lookup: CDR1 SQVTM, CDR2 ANQGSEA. Trimming cost V 7 bases and J 7 bases, with 19 bases left between them. CDR3 loop: CSAKRGGTNGELFF. CDR3 nucleotides: TGCAGCGCCAAGAGGGGGGGGACTAACGGGGAGCTGTTTTTT.